Following are 21 T cell receptor beta chains from one sample sequenced in a study of a mutant IDH1 vaccine in newly diagnosed glioma. Time point described: week 23, last vaccination. The study gave 300 ug of mutant IDH1 20-mer peptide per vaccine dose, with topical imiquimod. Data came from immunoSEQ multiplex PCR; TCRdb stores just in-frame clones and leaves some out. The table has 9,500 to 11,000 clones, about 91% seen once. These TCRs' antigens remain unknown. The material sequenced was PBMCs, taken from a glioma patient whose treatment included an IDH1 peptide vaccine. Source of these receptors: a woman in her thirties or forties with glioma. Some clones in this sample may be carry-over from other donors' samples.

Here the CDR3 DNA reads TGTGCCAGTAGTCCCCCGGGACTACGTTACAATGAGCAGTTCTTC. Its translation is CASSPPGLRYNEQFF. The V call is TRBV19, the J call TRBJ2-1; TRBD2 matches at 7 bases. Per germline, CDR1 LNHDA and CDR2 SQIVND (reference sequence). This CDR3 is 15 amino acids long. The J segment lost 4 bases and the V segment lost 5 bases, leaving 8 bases of the junction unmatched.

The chain recombines TRBV6-5 with TRBJ1-6; D might be TRBD1 (6 bases). The CDR3 is made up of 14 amino acids. V lost 2 bases to trimming and J lost 10 bases, with 12 bases between them. CDR1 is MNHEY and CDR2 is SVGAGI in the germline V gene. In DNA form, the CDR3 reads TGTGCCAGCAGTTACCAAGGGGGGAGGTCACCCCTCCACTTT. Its translation: CASSYQGGRSPLHF.

V is TRBV20-1 and J is TRBJ2-2; 7 bases line up with TRBD2. CDR1 DFQATT and CDR2 SNEGSKA come from the germline V gene (reference sequence). V was pared by 8 bases and J by 7 bases, with 4 bases of the junction left unmatched. The CDR3 extends over 11 amino acids. The CDR3 DNA reads TGCAGTACCACTAGCGTCGGGGAGCTGTTTTTT. Its translation is CSTTSVGELFF.

This clone was seen more than once but under ten times. The chain joins TRBV2 to TRBJ1-2; D is ambiguous. Between the trimmed V and J ends, which lost 6 bases and 6 bases, there was a span of 8 bases. CDR1 is SNHLY and CDR2 is FYNNEI in the germline V gene. This CDR3 region has 11 residues. The CDR3 loop is CASRGLDGYTF. The CDR3 DNA reads TGTGCCAGCAGGGGCTTGGATGGCTACACCTTC.

The chain uses TRBV10-3 and TRBJ1-1; D not resolved. The CDR3 covers 13 residues. CDR1 is ENHRY, CDR2 SYGVKD, per germline. Between the trimmed V and J ends, which lost 2 bases and 5 bases, there was a span of 9 bases. CDR3 in amino acids: CAISEDGYTEAFF. As DNA, the CDR3 is TGTGCCATCAGTGAGGATGGCTATACTGAAGCTTTCTTT.

The rearrangement uses TRBV28 and TRBJ2-5; D unresolved. This CDR3 is built from 17 residues. The germline V gene has CDR1 MDHEN and CDR2 SYDVKM. The V gene lost 1 base and the J gene lost 2 bases, with 17 bases spanning the gap. Written as DNA, the CDR3 is TGTGCCAGCAGTTTATACGTTAGGGCTTTTTCACAAGAGACCCAGTACTTC. Protein: CASSLYVRAFSQETQYF.

The chain couples TRBV30 to TRBJ1-2; 11 bases are shared with TRBD1. Germline CDR1 reads GTSNPN; CDR2 reads SVGIG (reference sequence). Trimming took 4 bases from V and 6 from J; bases not matched to a gene: 4. This CDR3 spans 13 amino acids. The DNA of the CDR3 is TGTGCCTGGACACGGACAGGGGGCGATGGCTACACCTTC. Protein sequence: CAWTRTGGDGYTF.

This CDR3 reads CASSRPQGGEDEQFF. DNA of the CDR3: TGCGCCAGCAGCCGCCCACAAGGGGGAGAGGATGAGCAGTTCTTC. The chain links TRBV4-1 to TRBJ2-1, with D maybe TRBD1 (6 bases). Trimming shortened V by 4 bases and J by 8 bases, and 18 bases separated the two germline ends. The CDR3 has 15 amino acids. CDR1 is MGHRA and CDR2 is YSYEKL in the germline V gene.

The rearrangement joins TRBV4-1 to TRBJ2-3, with TRBD1 identical over 7 bases. The CDR3 sequence is 16 residues long. The J segment lost 0 bases and the V segment lost 4 bases, leaving 7 bases of the junction unmatched. Germline lookup yields CDR1 MGHRA and CDR2 YSYEKL. The CDR3 nucleotides read TGCGCCAGCAGCCCACGGAAGGGACAGAGCACAGATACGCAGTATTTT. This codes for CASSPRKGQSTDTQYF.

J is TRBJ2-7 and V is TRBV10-3; no clear D gene. The V end was cut by 4 bases, the J end by 3 bases, with 16 bases between. This CDR3 is 15 amino acids long. The germline CDR1 and CDR2 sequences are ENHRY and SYGVKD. CDR3 DNA sequence: TGTGCCATCAGTGGGTCGGCTAGTCCTCACTACGAGCAGTACTTC. This encodes CAISGSASPHYEQYF.

The rearrangement joins TRBV7-8 to TRBJ2-1; D remains ambiguous. The ends were cut back, 0 bases at V and 7 bases at J, with 7 bases in the middle. Germline V gene lookup returns CDR1 SGHVS and CDR2 FQNEAQ. The CDR3 totals 13 residues. The CDR3 sequence: CASSLARANEQFF. In DNA, the CDR3 is TGTGCCAGCAGCTTAGCGCGAGCGAATGAGCAGTTCTTC. The full variable domain, in which reference TRBV7-8 and TRBJ2-1 provide the parts outside the CDR3, is GAGVSQSPRYKVAKRGQDVALRCDPISGHVSLFWYQQALGQGPEFLTYFQNEAQLDKSGLPSDRFFAERPEGSVSTLKIQRTQQEDSAVYLCASSLARANEQFFGPGTRLTVL.

The V gene is TRBV5-4, the J gene TRBJ2-7, with D unresolved. This CDR3 comprises 12 residues. Between the trimmed V and J ends, which lost 3 bases and 2 bases, there was a span of 6 bases. The germline V gene encodes CDR1 SGHNT and CDR2 YYREEE (reference sequence). The CDR3 here is CASSYQAYEQYF. The CDR3 bases are TGTGCCAGCAGCTATCAAGCCTACGAGCAGTACTTC.

The J gene is TRBJ2-7, the V gene TRBV5-4; 10 bases line up with TRBD2. The CDR3 runs 16 residues. The trim removed 2 bases at V and 0 bases at J, leaving 5 bases unmatched. Germline values: CDR1 SGHNT, CDR2 YYREEE (reference sequence). For the CDR3, the DNA is TGTGCCAGCAGCTTAGATATAGCGGGGGGCTCCTACGAGCAGTACTTC. Residues: CASSLDIAGGSYEQYF.

A single count supports this clone. The chain joins TRBV7-2 to TRBJ1-2; TRBD1 aligns across 9 bases. The V gene's germline CDR1 is SGHTA and CDR2 FQGNSA. This CDR3 contains 15 residues. The trim removed 1 base at V and 5 bases at J, leaving 5 bases unmatched. DNA of the CDR3: TGTGCCAGCAGCTTAGATGGGACAGGGCTGTATGGCTACACCTTC. Protein product: CASSLDGTGLYGYTF.

The rearrangement uses TRBV4-2 and TRBJ1-1, with TRBD1 identical over 7 bases. CDR1 is LGHNA, CDR2 YNFKEQ, per germline. V was clipped by 5 bases and J by 1 base; unmatched bases: 7. This CDR3 has 15 residues. The CDR3 bases are TGTGCCAGCAGCTCGCGGACAGGTCAGAACACTGAAGCTTTCTTT. This encodes CASSSRTGQNTEAFF.

CDR3 protein: CASSLTDSNWGQYF. CDR3 coding DNA: TGTGCCAGCAGTTTGACAGACAGTAATTGGGGACAGTATTTT. The V and J genes are TRBV27 and TRBJ2-3; TRBD1 might be the D (5 bases). The CDR3 loop spans 14 amino acids. CDR1 MNHEY and CDR2 SMNVEV come from the germline V gene (reference sequence). V shed 3 bases and J shed 12 bases, with 19 bases lying between them.

The CDR3 spells CASSVGLDYREKLFF. In DNA, the CDR3 is TGTGCCAGCAGTGTGGGCCTCGATTACCGTGAAAAACTGTTTTTT. The rearrangement uses TRBV6-1 and TRBJ1-4; no definite D call. The germline V gene has CDR1 MNHNS and CDR2 SASEGT. CDR3 length: 15 amino acids. Trimming took off 4 bases at V and 7 bases at J, with 16 bases between the two ends.

The chain recombines TRBV5-1 with TRBJ2-5; D not certain. This CDR3 region has 14 residues. With 2 bases removed from V and 2 bases from J, the gap between germline ends came to 10 bases. CDR1 and CDR2 (germline): SGHRS, YFSETQ. The CDR3 spells CASSLIVGQETQYF. The CDR3 DNA follows: TGCGCCAGCAGCTTAATAGTTGGTCAAGAGACCCAGTACTTC.

This rearrangement joins TRBV5-4 to TRBJ1-6; the match to TRBD1 covers 9 bases. V lost 3 bases and J lost 6; bases outside the gene matches: 4. Germline CDR1 reads SGHNT; CDR2 reads YYREEE (reference sequence). The CDR3 contains 15 residues. The CDR3 nucleotides are TGTGCCAGCAGCTATCCGGGACAGGGTAATTCACCCCTCCACTTT. Translating it yields CASSYPGQGNSPLHF.

V usage is TRBV7-9 and J usage is TRBJ1-1; D perhaps matches TRBD1 (5 bases). CDR3 size: 15 residues. Germline lookup yields CDR1 SEHNR and CDR2 FQNEAQ (reference sequence). Trimming stripped 5 bases from V and 2 bases from J, with 15 bases between. CDR3 nucleotides: TGTGCCAGCAGCCAGTGGTATAGGGGTAACACTGAAGCTTTCTTT. Amino acid sequence: CASSQWYRGNTEAFF.

This clone came up a few times. The chain joins TRBV6-5 to TRBJ1-2, with 7 bases fitting TRBD1. There are 12 residues in the CDR3. Per the germline V gene, CDR1 is MNHEY and CDR2 is SVGAGI. V dropped 8 bases and J dropped 4; count of bases not matched to a gene: 4. This chain's CDR3 is CASQGDLYGYTF. CDR3 coding DNA: TGTGCCAGCCAGGGGGACCTCTATGGCTACACCTTC.